A single sample is the source of the 24 T cell receptor beta chains below, sequenced in a study of early T cells in non-severe SARS-CoV-2 infection. TCRdb re-called the 5' RACE reads through MiXCR, storing one row per CDR3 protein. The table lists 26,000 or so distinct CDR3 sequences, about 4.6% of them singletons. This sample comprised whole blood, obtained at baseline. The receptors originated from an adult who was a healthcare worker with PCR-confirmed SARS-CoV-2 infection or an uninfected control (not recorded which).

There are many counts of this clonotype. The chain is built from TRBV7-9 and TRBJ2-5; D remains unclear. Germline lookup yields CDR1 SEHNR and CDR2 FQNEAQ (reference sequence). V shed 2 bases and J shed 5 bases, with 6 bases lying between them. This CDR3 is built from 12 residues. The CDR3 DNA is TGTGCCAGCAGCTTATTGGGCGAGACCCAGTACTTC. Amino acids: CASSLLGETQYF.

This clonotype was counted at least ten times. The gene calls are TRBV9 and TRBJ1-6; 9 nucleotides align to TRBD1. Germline-derived CDR1 and CDR2 are SGDLS and YYNGEE. V gave up 4 bases and J gave up 1 base; unmatched junction bases: 9. The length of the CDR3 is 18 residues. The CDR3 sequence: CASSPGQGIRSYNSPLHF. CDR3 DNA sequence: TGTGCCAGCAGCCCCGGACAGGGGATTAGATCCTATAATTCACCCCTCCACTTT.

This clonotype was picked up many times. The chain carries TRBV11-3 and TRBJ1-5; possible D gene TRBD1, 5 bases. Germline V gene data show CDR1 as SGHNT and CDR2 as YENEEA. The CDR3 has 14 amino acids. The CDR3: CGGRGTRNNQPQHF. The CDR3, as DNA: TGTGGGGGACGCGGCACGAGGAACAATCAGCCCCAGCATTTT.

This clonotype showed up many times. The chain is built from TRBV11-2 and TRBJ2-6; 8 bases are shared with TRBD1. Germline values: CDR1 SGHAT, CDR2 FQNNGV. V gave up 5 bases and J gave up 0 bases; unmatched junction bases: 9. The CDR3 loop spans 18 amino acids. The CDR3 sequence: CASSLRQGTYSGANVLTF. The CDR3 DNA is TGTGCCAGCAGCCTAAGACAGGGGACATACTCTGGGGCCAACGTCCTGACTTTC.

Many counts were recorded for this clonotype. The DNA for the CDR3 is TGTGCCAGCTCACCAGGGGATGGCAATCAGCCCCAGCATTTT. Translating it yields CASSPGDGNQPQHF. V gene TRBV18 combines with J gene TRBJ1-5; no definite D call. The CDR3 runs 14 residues. Germline V lookup: CDR1 KGHSH, CDR2 LQKENI. V lost 2 bases to trimming and J lost 2 bases, with 7 bases between them.

This clonotype was seen at least ten times. This chain uses TRBV11-2 with TRBJ2-5, with D possibly matching TRBD2 (5 bases). Per germline, CDR1 SGHAT and CDR2 FQNNGV. The CDR3 has 15 amino acids. Trimming removed 5 bases from V and 7 bases from J, with 20 bases in between. The CDR3 DNA reads TGTGCCAGCAGCCATGGTCCGGACTGGCTAGTGACCCAGTACTTC. It yields the protein CASSHGPDWLVTQYF.

This clonotype showed up many times. The chain recombines TRBV9 with TRBJ2-7; D might be TRBD2 (5 bases). Germline CDR1 reads SGDLS; CDR2 reads YYNGEE. Trimming stripped 4 bases from V and 9 bases from J, with 23 bases between. The CDR3 is 15 amino acids. The CDR3 DNA is TGTGCCAGCAGCACTTCCGGGGTAACCGGGATGGTGCAGTACTTC. It specifies CASSTSGVTGMVQYF.

This clonotype has at least ten counts. The chain is built from TRBV7-2 and TRBJ2-7; D might be TRBD2 (6 bases). CDR1 is SGHTA, CDR2 FQGNSA, per germline. CDR3 length: 15 residues. Trimming took off 4 bases at V and 7 bases at J, with 20 bases between the two ends. CDR3 sequence (DNA): TGTGCCAGCAGCTCCCAGAGAGCGTCGGGAGTTGAGCAGTACTTC. It codes for CASSSQRASGVEQYF.

This clonotype was picked up many times. The rearrangement uses TRBV2 and TRBJ1-5, with 8 bases identical to TRBD1. Germline values: CDR1 SNHLY, CDR2 FYNNEI. There are 15 residues in the CDR3. Trimming removed 8 bases from V and 2 bases from J; junction bases left unmatched: 8. The chain's CDR3 is CASSKTGVGNQPQHF. CDR3 DNA: TGTGCCAGCTCAAAGACAGGGGTTGGCAATCAGCCCCAGCATTTT.

A few counts support this clonotype. The CDR3 is CASSYSATGELFF. The CDR3, as DNA: TGTGCCAGCAGTTACTCGGCAACCGGGGAGCTGTTTTTT. The V and J genes are TRBV6-6 and TRBJ2-2; no clear D. The CDR3 sequence is 13 residues long. V lost 0 bases, J lost 5 bases, and 4 bases lay in between. The germline V gene has CDR1 MNHNY and CDR2 SVGAGI (reference sequence).

This clonotype showed up many times. V usage is TRBV20-1 and J usage is TRBJ2-7; 9 bases map to TRBD2. The germline CDR1 and CDR2 sequences are DFQATT and SNEGSKA (reference sequence). V lost 1 base and J lost 3; bases outside the gene matches: 4. There are 14 residues in the CDR3. CDR3 nucleotide sequence: TGCAGTGCTAGAGCCCCTAGCGGGAACTACGAGCAGTACTTC. It encodes CSARAPSGNYEQYF.

The rearrangement uses TRBV27 and TRBJ1-1, with 8 positions matching TRBD1. Germline CDR1 MNHEY, CDR2 SMNVEV (reference sequence). V was clipped by 5 bases and J by 1 base; unmatched bases: 12. The CDR3 is 17 amino acids. Here the CDR3 DNA reads TGTGCCAGCAGTCCAGGACAGGGAAGGAGGCCGAACACTGAAGCTTTCTTT. Translated: CASSPGQGRRPNTEAFF.

This clonotype was recorded many times. This sequence joins TRBV6-6 and TRBJ2-1; D remains unclear. The V end was cut by 5 bases, the J end by 2 bases, with 10 bases between. CDR1 MNHNY and CDR2 SVGAGI come from the germline V gene (reference sequence). This CDR3 region has 14 residues. Written as DNA, the CDR3 is TGTGCCAGCAGTCGGAGCGCAGCCTACAATGAGCAGTTCTTC. Its translation is CASSRSAAYNEQFF.

This clonotype appeared many times. V gene TRBV18 combines with J gene TRBJ2-7, with 7 bases that match TRBD1. Germline-derived CDR1 and CDR2 are KGHSH and LQKENI. The V gene end was trimmed by 3 bases and the J gene end by 5 bases; junction bases not matched to a gene: 10. The CDR3 length is 15 residues. DNA of the CDR3: TGTGCCAGCTCACCGTCGACAGGGTTTGGCAACGAGCAGTACTTC. Translated, it gives CASSPSTGFGNEQYF.

This clonotype has at least ten counts. The chain carries TRBV3-1 and TRBJ2-6; no clear D. Germline CDR1 and CDR2: LGHDT and YNNKEL (reference sequence). V lost 4 bases, J lost 0 bases, and 13 bases lay in between. The CDR3 is 17 amino acids. The CDR3 DNA sequence: TGTGCCAGCAGCCTGGACGTACTAAGCTCTGGGGCCAACGTCCTGACTTTC. Protein sequence: CASSLDVLSSGANVLTF.

This clonotype occurred many times. The CDR3 DNA follows: TGTGCCAGTAGTGACCGGGACAGTTCCTCCTACGAGCAGTACTTC. It translates to CASSDRDSSSYEQYF. The chain recombines TRBV19 with TRBJ2-7; 7 bases match TRBD1. Losses at the gene ends were 5 bases for V and 0 bases for J; bases not matched to a gene: 7. Germline loops: CDR1 LNHDA, CDR2 SQIVND (reference sequence). The CDR3 loop spans 15 amino acids.

This clonotype was seen a few times. The chain couples TRBV27 to TRBJ1-2, with TRBD1 matching 9 bases. The ends lost 6 bases at V and 5 bases at J; junction bases unmatched: 4. Germline loops: CDR1 MNHEY, CDR2 SMNVEV (reference sequence). This CDR3 contains 13 residues. CDR3: CASSPDRGYGYTF. The CDR3 DNA follows: TGTGCCAGCAGCCCGGACAGGGGTTATGGCTACACCTTC.

The rearrangement uses TRBV6-2 or TRBV6-3 and TRBJ1-1; no definite D call. Germline assignment: CDR1 MNHEY and CDR2 SVGEGT. The CDR3 sequence is 12 residues long. The V end was cut by 2 bases, the J end by 4 bases, with 5 bases between. In nucleotides, the CDR3 is TGTGCCAGCAGTTACACCCGCACTGAAGCTTTCTTT. This translates into CASSYTRTEAFF.

J is TRBJ1-6 and V is TRBV12-3 or TRBV12-4, with D uncertain. This CDR3 has 13 residues. V shed 7 bases and J shed 8 bases, with 12 bases lying between them. CDR3 nucleotides: TGTGCCAGCAAGCTGGCAGACGATTCACCCCTCCACTTT. Its protein is CASKLADDSPLHF.

At least ten counts were recorded for this clonotype. The chain employs TRBV7-2 and TRBJ2-3, with TRBD1 identical over 8 bases. CDR1 and CDR2 (germline): SGHTA, FQGNSA. The junction had 4 bases not matched to a gene; V was cut back by 5 bases and J by 0 bases. This CDR3 is built from 15 residues. This chain's CDR3 is CASSVYRGSTDTQYF. In DNA form, the CDR3 reads TGTGCCAGCAGCGTTTACAGGGGGAGCACAGATACGCAGTATTTT.

At least ten counts were recorded for this clonotype. The chain uses TRBV9 and TRBJ1-6; D remains ambiguous. Germline V gives CDR1 SGDLS, CDR2 YYNGEE. CDR3 length equals 15 residues. Trimming cost V 3 bases and J 0 bases, with 7 bases left between them. CDR3 in DNA: TGTGCCAGCAGCGGCGGAAGCTCCTATAATTCACCCCTCCACTTT. Protein: CASSGGSSYNSPLHF.

This clonotype occurred many times. The chain is built from TRBV7-9 and TRBJ2-4; the D call may be TRBD1 or TRBD2 (6 bases each). The germline CDR1 and CDR2 sequences are SEHNR and FQNEAQ (reference sequence). The length of the CDR3 is 14 residues. V was clipped by 4 bases and J by 8 bases, with 15 bases between them. The CDR3 sequence is CASSSGAPGDIQYF. The CDR3, as DNA: TGTGCCAGCAGCTCGGGGGCGCCAGGGGACATTCAGTACTTC.

This clonotype showed up many times. Written as DNA, the CDR3 is TGTGCCAGCAGTTACTCTCGGGACATTAGAAACGAGCAGTACTTC. Translated, it gives CASSYSRDIRNEQYF. The J gene is TRBJ2-7, the V gene TRBV6-6, with a tentative D call TRBD1 (6 bases). The V end was cut by 0 bases, the J end by 5 bases, with 14 bases between. This CDR3 is built from 15 residues. Looked up from germline, CDR1 is MNHNY and CDR2 is SVGAGI (reference sequence).

This clonotype showed up many times. One end of the junction varies from germline; a read error may be responsible. V and J are TRBV30 and TRBJ1-1; 8 nucleotides match TRBD1. The V gene's germline CDR1 is GTSNPN and CDR2 SVGIG (reference sequence). There are 13 residues in the CDR3. The CDR3 loop reads CAGLTGGNAEAFF. Here the CDR3 DNA reads TGTGCCGGCCTAACAGGGGGGAACGCTGAAGCTTTCTTT.